This T cell receptor (beta chain) was recovered during a study of identical twins. Comment on this clonotype: What it binds is not known.

Study results and limitations: Among out-of-frame alpha sequences shared by twins, low generation probability occurred in excess. Weaker excess sharing between twins was seen in beta out-of-frame sequences.

Template switching, a step in the protocol, added a universal primer site, and cDNA carried unique molecular identifiers. TCRdb reprocessed the 5' RACE reads via MiXCR and lists one record per CDR3 protein. The data show under 350,000 distinct CDR3 sequences, 8.5% to 9.5% seen once. Healthy Caucasian individuals made up all the donors. The CDR3 totals 14 residues. V shed 0 bases and J shed 10 bases, with 13 bases lying between them. Per germline, CDR1 LGHDT and CDR2 YNNKEL (reference sequence). A further study also used this sample, focusing on yellow fever vaccine responses in identical twins.

Sample: CD8+ T cells sorted from blood. This receptor was taken from a woman under 30 in good health. The chain carries TRBV3-1 and TRBJ2-1; D not certain. The CDR3 sequence is CASSQDIRHGEQFF. The CDR3 DNA reads as TGTGCCAGCAGCCAAGATATAAGGCATGGCGAGCAGTTCTTC.